This TCR beta chain derives from a study of T cells in women clearing cervical HPV infection. There are 13 residues in the CDR3. The V gene's germline CDR1 is SGHRS and CDR2 YFSETQ. With 4 bases clipped from V and 3 bases from J, the junction kept 3 bases outside the gene matches. Sequencing was performed with immunoSEQ multiplex PCR; in TCRdb, only in-frame clones are kept and a portion is missing. With more than 30,000 clones in the sample, the ten largest clones hold 3.5% to 4%. With regard to this clone: The missing CDR3 end, 3 residues past where the read stops, is filled in from the germline J gene.

The sequenced sample consisted of blood buffy coat. The genes are TRBV5-1 and TRBJ2-7; 8 nucleotides align to TRBD2. The receptor comes from a woman aged 18 to 75 with a cervical HPV16 infection that either progressed to CIN3+ or cleared (not recorded which). Partial CDR3 DNA: TGCGCCAGCAGCAAGGGACTAGACTACGAG. Encoded protein: CASSKGLDYE. The whole CDR3 is CASSKGLDYEQYF. The full variable domain, rest sourced from reference TRBV5-1 and TRBJ2-7, is KAGVTQTPRYLIKTRGQQVTLSCSPISGHRSVSWYQQTPGQGLQFLFEYFSETQRNKGNFPGRFSGRQFSNSRSEMNVSTLELGDSALYLCASSKGLDYEQYFGPGTRLTVT.